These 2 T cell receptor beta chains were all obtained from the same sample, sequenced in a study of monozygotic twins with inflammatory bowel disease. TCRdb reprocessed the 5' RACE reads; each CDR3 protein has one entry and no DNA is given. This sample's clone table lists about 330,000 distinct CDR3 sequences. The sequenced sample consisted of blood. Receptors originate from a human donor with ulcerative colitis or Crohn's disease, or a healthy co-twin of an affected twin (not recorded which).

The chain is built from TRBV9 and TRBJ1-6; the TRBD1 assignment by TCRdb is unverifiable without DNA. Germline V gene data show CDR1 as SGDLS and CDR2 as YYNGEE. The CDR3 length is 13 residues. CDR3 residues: CASSVGTESPLHF.

This CDR3 is CSAAGGRLAQFF. This chain uses TRBV29-1 with TRBJ2-1; TCRdb calls TRBD1, which cannot be checked without DNA. CDR3 size: 12 residues. Per the germline V gene, CDR1 is SQVTM and CDR2 is ANQGSEA.